The text below deals with one TCR beta chain. Its specificity is unknown. Amplification of TCR beta CDR3 regions was performed using RNA transcripts as template. The TCR CDR3 was amplified in a first-round RT-PCR using the HTBI primer set. TCRdb re-called the multiplex PCR reads through MiXCR, storing one row per CDR3 protein. The sample has some 770,000 distinct CDR3 sequences, around 17% seen once. These data come from a study of T cells in Graves' hyperthyroidism and ophthalmopathy. About the study: It was at initial diagnosis, before any treatment, that peripheral blood was collected.

Study results and caveats: With a median lead of about 6.9 months before onset, the model predicted ophthalmopathy.

This CDR3 contains 14 residues. CDR1 SGHRS and CDR2 YFSETQ come from the germline V gene. Between the trimmed V and J ends, which lost 1 base and 1 base, there was a span of 9 bases. Sequencing used blood. This TCR was sampled from a young man with Graves' hyperthyroidism. The genes are TRBV5-1 and TRBJ2-7; D may be TRBD1 (5 bases). Written as DNA, the CDR3 is TGCGCCAGCAGCTTGTACAGGTTTTCCTACGAGCAGTACTTC. Residues: CASSLYRFSYEQYF.